This entry describes one T cell receptor (beta chain). Using immunoSEQ multiplex PCR, the repertoire was profiled, and TCRdb retains in-frame clones only, with some absent. This table has more than 80,000 clones, around nine tenths appearing once. The sample belongs to a study of OX40 agonist ivuxolimab in advanced cancers. As for the study in general: Intravenous ivuxolimab was administered to patients every 2 weeks at 0.01 to 10 mg/kg.

CDR1 is LNHDA, CDR2 SQIVND, per germline (reference sequence). The CDR3 loop spans 19 amino acids. Trimming shortened V by 10 bases and J by 2 bases, and 29 bases separated the two germline ends. The rearrangement links TRBV19 to TRBJ2-2; D might be TRBD1 or TRBD2, each matching 5 bases. This specimen consisted of CD4+ or CD8+ T cells sorted from blood, obtained in a trial of the OX40 agonist ivuxolimab. This sequence originates from an adult with an advanced solid tumor such as melanoma, head and neck, liver or kidney cancer. This CDR3 is CATSRRPLRGRTNTGELFF. CDR3 coding DNA: TGTGCCACCTCAAGGAGGCCTCTGAGGGGACGTACCAACACCGGGGAGCTGTTTTTT.